This T cell receptor (beta chain) was identified in a study of blood T cell repertoires in COVID-19 (dated by TCRdb to the early 2020s). Concerning the study at large: Collaborator samples came from the United States, Italy and Spain and covered acute and convalescent phases of COVID-19. The prospective study material was composed of cDNA or gDNA derived from T cells, B-cell-depleted T cells, or PBMCs. Deeply sampled blood TCRbeta repertoires from subjects exposed to, actively infected with, or recovered from COVID-19 were included in the dataset. A freely available public database, intended as a resource for researchers studying the immune response to SARS-CoV-2, is where the repertoires were released. Samples were obtained from the ongoing ImmuneRACE study (first 160 participants) and from 950 to 1,500 subjects provided by 6 global collaborators. The sample metadata nearly always contained a de-identified subject ID, COVID-19 status, age in years and sex. Where available, HLA class I and class II types were obtained from metadata supplied by the sample provider rather than from assay-based typing. The paper's findings and limits, for the study overall: The amount of clinical and demographic metadata varied by source and participant and was provided uncurated.

Whole blood was collected in K2EDTA tubes by collaborating institutions according to the institutions' own protocols. For TCRbeta analysis, collaborator samples were shipped as frozen whole blood, as isolated PBMCs, or as DNA extracted from either sample type. From V the trimming removes 1 base and from J it removes 1 base, while the gene matches leave 5 bases of the junction unaccounted for. The germline V gene (reference sequence) yields LNHNV for CDR1 and YYDKDF for CDR2. The CDR3 covers 16 residues, taking in both the cysteine and the phenylalanine. The sequence is cut down to CDR3 DNA, 48 bases in frame from base 1. This clone was seen only a few times. Its antigen is not yet known. Base qualities are not at hand, and no much larger clone is one base apart. TCRbeta CDR3 regions were amplified from genomic DNA using the immunoSEQ Assay, a bias-controlled multiplex PCR. From the authors' description of their analysis: Nucleated cell counts per sample were estimated from amplification of reference gene primers within the assay. To quantify the absolute abundance of each unique TCRbeta CDR3 rearrangement, sequence reads were collapsed and filtered. For each sample, productive Simpson clonality was calculated as the square root of Simpson's diversity index across productive rearrangements. The table was pulled from immuneACCESS by TCRdb, which kept in-frame rearrangements only. Such tables lose some clones; where checked, under half of the loss comes from unresolved V genes, and the rest has no known cause. The DNA gave D and trimming, while V, J and clone size come from that table. Present in this sample are roughly 190,000 clones, 85% to 90% of which were seen just once. The ten largest account for roughly 7% of the sample.

The chain is assembled from TRBV15 and TRBJ1-1; 8 middle bases align to TRBD1. This clonotype was obtained from a woman at least 80 years old in a cohort sampled during active or convalescent COVID-19. Sequenced sample: peripheral blood. The DNA is as follows: TGTGCCACCAGCAGAGGTCTGACAGGGGCGAACACTGAAGCTTTCTTT. Translated, this is CATSRGLTGANTEAFF.